The following is a T cell receptor beta chain sequence with its context. The sample comes from a study of cytomegalovirus exposure and HLA in healthy donors. In germline, CDR1 is MNHEY, CDR2 SVGAGI. V dropped 4 bases and J dropped 6; count of bases not matched to a gene: 10. The CDR3 contains 15 residues. PCR primers comprised 60 Vbeta and 13 Jbeta primers. Sequenced by immunoSEQ multiplex PCR; TCRdb stores in-frame clones only, minus some. This repertoire shows 150,000 or so clones, 80% to 90% found once; its top ten account for 2% to 2.5%. The TCR was taken from a man aged 18 to 29 in good health and CMV-seropositive. Sequencing was carried out using PBMCs. The chain links TRBV6-5 to TRBJ1-2; 8 bases align to TRBD1. The DNA of the CDR3 is TGTGCCAGCAGTTCCTACAGGGGGGCTTTTGATGGCTACACCTTC. Residues: CASSSYRGAFDGYTF.